This T cell receptor (beta chain) was identified during a study of T-cell memory formation after mild COVID-19. Study at large: The two donors had largely donor-specific TCR clusters. General study points: CD8+ contracting clones occupied EMRA, while CD4+ ones occupied mainly CM and EM.

The authors produced TCR alpha and TCR beta cDNA libraries with sample barcodes and UMIs by 5'RACE using constant-segment primers. A single record per CDR3 protein comes from TCRdb applying MiXCR to the 5' RACE reads. The sample has approximately 260,000 distinct CDR3 sequences; over 15% are singletons. Trimming cost V 2 bases and J 14 bases, with 14 bases left between them. The CDR3 contains 12 residues. CDR1 is SGHTA and CDR2 is FQGNSA in the germline V gene. This clonotype occurred many times. What it binds is unknown. The TCR sequence derives from a man between 18 and 35 years old who had mild COVID-19 (a few samples of this study predate the infection). Cell type and time point are not known. The specimen was PBMCs or a T cell subset sorted from them (not recorded which). This chain joins TRBV7-2 and TRBJ2-3; D call uncertain. CDR3 amino acids: CASSLWVGPRYF. The CDR3 DNA sequence: TGTGCCAGCAGCTTATGGGTCGGCCCGAGGTATTTT.